Presented here are 14 T cell receptor beta chains from one specimen sequenced in a study of shared clonotypes between healthy human individuals. Clones were read by immunoSEQ multiplex PCR, and TCRdb kept only the in-frame ones, dropping some. The sample includes 950,000 to 1,100,000 clones, around four fifths of them seen just once. Sequences were obtained from memory CD4+ T cells sorted from blood. Subset noted: CD45RA-negative fraction. These receptors all stem from a man younger than 35 in good health.

This chain connects TRBV6-1 to TRBJ2-1; 9 positions agree with TRBD2. The J segment lost 2 bases and the V segment lost 4 bases, leaving 6 bases of the junction unmatched. Germline values: CDR1 MNHNS, CDR2 SASEGT. The CDR3 has 16 residues. The CDR3 sequence: CASSVAGGVPYNEQFF. CDR3 DNA sequence: TGTGCCAGCAGTGTTGCGGGAGGGGTCCCCTACAATGAGCAGTTCTTC.

This chain links TRBV30 with TRBJ1-1; D is undetermined. CDR3 length equals 11 residues. Deletions cut 1 base from V and 9 bases from J, with 9 bases between. Germline V CDR1 and CDR2: GTSNPN, SVGIG (reference sequence). CDR3 residues: CAWSDREQAFF. DNA for the CDR3: TGTGCCTGGAGTGATAGAGAGCAAGCTTTCTTT.

CDR3 in amino acids: CASSPPKEGAGELFF. As DNA, the CDR3 is TGTGCCAGCTCACCCCCCAAGGAGGGGGCCGGGGAGCTGTTTTTT. The chain links TRBV18 to TRBJ2-2; the D gene could be TRBD1 or TRBD2 (6 bases each). V gave up 3 bases and J gave up 6 bases, with 14 bases separating them. Per germline, CDR1 KGHSH and CDR2 LQKENI. The length of the CDR3 is 15 residues.

The V gene is TRBV5-8, the J gene TRBJ2-6; D uncertain. The CDR3 extends over 17 amino acids. Trimming took 1 base from V and 0 from J, leaving 11 bases between them. Germline CDR1 reads SGHTS; CDR2 reads YDEGEE. In nucleotides, the CDR3 is TGTGCCAGCAGCTTGTCCCTAACCGCCTCTGGGGCCAACGTCCTGACTTTC. Its protein product is CASSLSLTASGANVLTF.

This chain connects TRBV5-1 to TRBJ1-4; D is undetermined. Trimming shortened V by 0 bases and J by 6 bases, and 12 bases separated the two germline ends. The germline CDR1 and CDR2 sequences are SGHRS and YFSETQ. This CDR3 has 15 amino acids. The CDR3 loop reads CASSLAGANYEKLFF. CDR3 nucleotides: TGCGCCAGCAGCTTGGCCGGTGCGAATTATGAAAAACTGTTTTTT.

This rearrangement joins TRBV6-1 to TRBJ1-2; 7 bases fit TRBD1. The germline V gene encodes CDR1 MNHNS and CDR2 SASEGT. The CDR3 consists of 13 residues. Losses at the gene ends were 8 bases for V and 0 bases for J; bases not matched to a gene: 3. The CDR3 DNA reads TGTGCCAGCGGGGGACAGCCTAACTATGGCTACACCTTC. This sequence encodes CASGGQPNYGYTF.

The chain uses TRBV30 and TRBJ1-4; D perhaps matches TRBD1 (5 bases). This CDR3 is 13 amino acids long. Germline V CDR1 and CDR2: GTSNPN, SVGIG (reference sequence). V dropped 1 base and J dropped 7 bases, with 10 bases sitting between them. CDR3 coding DNA: TGTGCCTGGAGTGCCCGACAGCTTGAAAAACTGTTTTTT. Amino acids: CAWSARQLEKLFF.

V gene TRBV18 combines with J gene TRBJ2-2; D is undetermined. The CDR3 spans 15 residues. Germline-derived CDR1 and CDR2 are KGHSH and LQKENI. The V end lost 1 base, the J end lost 7 bases, and 13 bases lay between the germline ends. CDR3 sequence: CASSPRPEPGGELFF. The CDR3 DNA is TGTGCCAGCTCACCACGGCCGGAGCCAGGCGGGGAGCTGTTTTTT.

This clone was detected a few times. V is TRBV7-2 and J is TRBJ1-2; the D is unclear. This CDR3 has 15 amino acids. Per the germline V gene, CDR1 is SGHTA and CDR2 is FQGNSA. Trimming shortened V by 1 base and J by 4 bases, and 13 bases separated the two germline ends. CDR3: CASSLVHRTGYGYTF. Written as DNA, the CDR3 is TGTGCCAGCAGCTTAGTACATCGGACGGGCTATGGCTACACCTTC.

This chain links TRBV19 with TRBJ2-3; 9 positions agree with TRBD2. Looked up from germline, CDR1 is LNHDA and CDR2 is SQIVND (reference sequence). CDR3 length equals 15 residues. Trimming removed 6 bases from V and 0 bases from J; junction bases left unmatched: 4. The CDR3 sequence: CASSLLAGSTDTQYF. As DNA, the CDR3 is TGTGCCAGTAGCCTGCTAGCGGGAAGCACAGATACGCAGTATTTT. Full variable domain (rest looked up from reference TRBV19 and TRBJ2-3): DGGITQSPKYLFRKEGQNVTLSCEQNLNHDAMYWYRQDPGQGLRLIYYSQIVNDFQKGDIAEGYSVSREKKESFPLTVTSAQKNPTAFYLCASSLLAGSTDTQYFGPGTRLTVL.

The gene calls are TRBV5-4 and TRBJ1-3, with D hard to call. Germline CDR1 and CDR2: SGHNT and YYREEE (reference sequence). This CDR3 contains 13 residues. Trimming left V 7 bases short and J 0 bases short, with 8 bases between. CDR3 nucleotides: TGTGCCAGCTCCCTCTACTCTGGAAACACCATATATTTT. This encodes CASSLYSGNTIYF.

CDR3: CASSSRGFADTQYF. The CDR3 DNA is TGTGCCAGCAGCTCTAGGGGTTTTGCAGATACGCAGTATTTT. The chain couples TRBV7-9 to TRBJ2-3, with D perhaps matching TRBD1 (5 bases). This CDR3 spans 14 amino acids. Trimming pared 4 bases from V and 4 bases from J, leaving 12 bases between. CDR1 and CDR2 (germline): SEHNR, FQNEAQ (reference sequence).

This clone has only a few counts. The rearrangement links TRBV7-9 to TRBJ2-1; 8 bases are shared with TRBD1. The length of the CDR3 is 15 residues. Losses at the gene ends were 5 bases for V and 2 bases for J; bases not matched to a gene: 5. Germline V gives CDR1 SEHNR, CDR2 FQNEAQ (reference sequence). CDR3 sequence reads: CASSRQGSTYNEQFF. CDR3 DNA sequence: TGTGCCAGCAGCCGACAGGGGTCCACCTACAATGAGCAGTTCTTC.

This clone was recorded a few times. V is TRBV9 and J is TRBJ2-7; D might be TRBD1 (5 bases). The ends were cut back, 0 bases at V and 6 bases at J, with 10 bases in the middle. Germline CDR1 SGDLS, CDR2 YYNGEE. This CDR3 region has 13 residues. Here the CDR3 reads CASSVVPGLEQYF. CDR3 sequence (DNA): TGTGCCAGCAGCGTAGTTCCAGGGCTCGAGCAGTACTTC.